A selection of T cell receptor beta chains follows, all from one sample in a study of T-cell reconstitution after alpha-beta-depleted transplantation in children. TCRdb called the PCR reads again in MiXCR, with one record for every CDR3 protein. The profile shows about 220,000 distinct CDR3 sequences, roughly 15% of them singletons. The source material was PBMCs, mostly from graft donor cells, sampled 360 days after TCRalphabeta/CD19-depleted stem cell transplant. Every receptor here comes from a male patient aged 2 to 10 who had a stem cell transplant for acute lymphoblastic leukemia, so the T cells may come from the graft donor. Each CDR3 is given with its conserved first and last residue.

v_call,cdr3_aa
TRBV6-1,CASSSDRVGNTIYF
TRBV6-1,CASSARDTQIYEQYF
TRBV6-1,CASRPGQPNYGYTF
TRBV12-3/TRBV12-4,CASNKGGVAGVNEQFF
TRBV20-1,CSARELAKNIQYF
TRBV14,CASSQENRGHIYNEQFF
TRBV12-3/TRBV12-4,CASSSTPGQGVYEQYF
TRBV29-1,CSGGTGGMDEQFF
TRBV6-2/TRBV6-3,CASSYSKGGPGELFF
TRBV29-1,CSVEWQSSYEQYF
TRBV5-1,CASSFHRTGTEAFF
TRBV5-6,CASTRGRSAGELFF
TRBV10-3,CAIRIGGLAGSYEQYF
TRBV5-1,CASSGGQVYEQYF
TRBV19,CASSFTGPAEKLFF
TRBV28,CASSHQIGTEESSGANVLTF
TRBV7-9,CASSTQDRVLGELFF
TRBV28,CASSPVIETYEQYF
TRBV12-3/TRBV12-4,CASSLVRNTEAFF
TRBV4-1,CASRGGTNTGELFF
TRBV7-8,CASSLEETKNIQYF
TRBV27,CASSLSPDFLSSYNEQFF
TRBV11-2,CASSLNVRRNTGELFF
TRBV5-1,CASSLETSGIGTDTQYF
TRBV27,CASRAGQANTEAFF
TRBV20-1,CSASFWDTEAFF
TRBV11-2,CASSLGLEQYF
TRBV6-2/TRBV6-3,CASSYPTVRWATEVQETQYF
TRBV5-1,CASSPGPPSDQPQHF
TRBV12-3/TRBV12-4,CASSPHRGVPNQPQHF
TRBV9,CASSTIGNTEAFF
TRBV10-3,CAIRSPGTGVTDTQYF
TRBV7-2,CASSPVYNEQFF
TRBV25-1,CASRGTGPPHEQYF
TRBV12-3/TRBV12-4,CASSLKGSYQLGYTF
TRBV7-2,CASSSSPGLGVDEQFF
TRBV6-1,CASSPGPFGASSYEQYF
TRBV10-3,CAISSRDPGAALYEQYF
TRBV27,CASSLIGGGGYTF
TRBV5-1,CASSSGTGVDEQFF
TRBV7-9,CASSPYGTGGYEQYF
TRBV20-1,CSARPGTGTYEQYF
TRBV7-6,CASSYPLRETQYF
TRBV6-1,CASSGTDSQETQYF
TRBV2,CASSEWGTSGQETQYF
TRBV7-2,CASSLTGSGNTEAFF
TRBV18,CASSPLAGRHNEQFF
TRBV29-1,CSVEDWETQYF
TRBV6-1,CASSEDRGSGNTIYF
TRBV19,CASSLPTGIGTEAFF
TRBV7-2,CASSLEVRGAIYEQFF
TRBV18,CASSPLTHNEQFF
TRBV12-3/TRBV12-4,CASSQRGAIYNEQFF
TRBV15,CATSRDVVTTGELFF
TRBV20-1,CSASGPENQPQHF